The TCR beta chain under discussion was sequenced for a study of T cells after somatic rescue of genetic block. Produced via immunoSEQ multiplex PCR; TCRdb's table is partial and in-frame only. The sample comprises approximately 110,000 clones, about nine tenths of which are singletons, and over 1.1% rests with the top ten. Germline V gene data show CDR1 as SGDLS and CDR2 as YYNGEE. Trimming left V 3 bases short and J 2 bases short, with 8 bases between. CDR3 length equals 13 residues. The chain recombines TRBV9 with TRBJ1-2; D gene uncertain. Sequenced: peripheral blood mononuclear cells (PBMCs). This TCR was recovered from a woman between 18 and 29 years old. The CDR3, as DNA: TGTGCCAGCAGCGAGGGCAACAACTATGGCTACACCTTC. This gives the protein CASSEGNNYGYTF.